The TCR beta chain under discussion was sequenced for a study of cytomegalovirus exposure and HLA in healthy donors. 60 Vbeta and 13 Jbeta primers were used in PCR. Clones were sequenced by immunoSEQ multiplex PCR, and TCRdb holds only the in-frame ones, with some missing. The repertoire has approximately 120,000 clones, approximately 78% of them found once; the top ten carry 6.3%. V lost 8 bases, J lost 3 bases, and 5 bases stayed unmatched. The CDR3 has 14 residues. Per the germline V gene, CDR1 is MDHEN and CDR2 is SYDVKM. The source of this sequence is a woman aged 40 to 50 in good health and CMV-seronegative. The source material was PBMCs. The rearrangement joins TRBV28 to TRBJ2-7; 12 positions agree with TRBD2. The CDR3, as DNA: TGTGCCAGCGGTGGACTAGCGGGGTACTACGAGCAGTACTTC. It is translated as CASGGLAGYYEQYF.